The source of this TCR beta chain is a study of blood T cell repertoires in COVID-19 (dated by TCRdb to 2019 to 2021). General notes on the study: Samples covering the acute and convalescent phases of COVID-19 were provided by collaborators in the United States, Italy and Spain. The prospective study material was composed of cDNA or gDNA derived from T cells, B-cell-depleted T cells, or PBMCs. The dataset comprised deeply sampled blood TCRbeta repertoires from subjects exposed to, actively infected with, or recovered from COVID-19. The repertoires were made available in a free public database intended to serve as a resource for research on the immune response to SARS-CoV-2. The samples were drawn from two sources: the first 160 participants of the ongoing ImmuneRACE study, and 1,200 or so subjects contributed by 6 global collaborators. The sample metadata nearly always contained a de-identified subject ID, COVID-19 status, age in years and sex. HLA class I and class II types, where available, came from metadata supplied by the sample provider rather than from assay-based typing.

The CDR3 contains 16 residues, cysteine and phenylalanine counted. Here the CDR3 DNA is all that survives: 48 bases in frame from base 1. Deletion took 4 bases off V and 0 bases off J, with a span of 11 bases between the germline ends. Per the germline V gene, SGHDT is the CDR1 and YYEEEE is the CDR2. Paper-wide results and their limitations: The quantity of clinical and demographic metadata differed by source and by participant and was supplied without curation.

The immunoSEQ Assay, a bias-controlled multiplex PCR, was used to amplify TCRbeta CDR3 regions from genomic DNA. From the authors' description of their analysis: The number of nucleated cells in each sample was estimated by amplification of reference gene primers within the assay. Sequence reads were collapsed and filtered to measure the absolute abundance of every unique TCRbeta CDR3 rearrangement. For each sample, productive Simpson clonality was calculated by taking the square root of Simpson's diversity index across productive rearrangements. The source is immuneACCESS, and TCRdb retained only in-frame sequences with V and J called. Part of the clones is not carried over; for the studies checked, unresolved V genes explain less than half of this, and the remainder is unexplained. That table furnishes V, J and clone size, whereas the DNA furnished D and trimming. In this sample the table shows 250,000 to 300,000 clones, 90% of which occur a single time. The biggest ten clones account for 3% to 4% of the sample.

Each collaborating institution followed its own protocols to collect whole blood in K2EDTA tubes. For TCRbeta analysis, collaborators shipped samples in one of three forms: frozen whole blood, isolated PBMCs, or DNA extracted from either of those sample types. Regarding this clone: Its antigen is not yet known. Per-base quality was not reported, and no clone a single base away is much larger than it.

This sequence was found in a woman aged 40-49 years with acute or convalescent COVID-19. The rearranged segments are TRBV5-6 and TRBJ1-6, and possibly TRBD1, on 5 matching bases. The sequenced material came from peripheral blood. Here the CDR3 is given as CASSQDMSSYNSPLHF. The nucleotide sequence is TGTGCCAGCAGCCAGGACATGAGCTCCTATAATTCACCCCTCCACTTT.